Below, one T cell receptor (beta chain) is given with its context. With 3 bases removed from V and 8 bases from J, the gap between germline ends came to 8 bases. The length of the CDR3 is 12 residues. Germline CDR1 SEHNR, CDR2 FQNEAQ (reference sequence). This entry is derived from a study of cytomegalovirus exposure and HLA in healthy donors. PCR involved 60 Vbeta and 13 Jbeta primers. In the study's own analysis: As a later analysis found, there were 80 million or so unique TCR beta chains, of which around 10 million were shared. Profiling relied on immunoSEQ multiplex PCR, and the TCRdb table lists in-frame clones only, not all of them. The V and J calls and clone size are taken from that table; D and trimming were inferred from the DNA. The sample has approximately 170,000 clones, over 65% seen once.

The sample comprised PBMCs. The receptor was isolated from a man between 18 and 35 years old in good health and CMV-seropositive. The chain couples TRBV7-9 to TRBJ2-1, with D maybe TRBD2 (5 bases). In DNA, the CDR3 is TGTGCCAGCAGCTTGGACTCTCATGAGCAGTTCTTC. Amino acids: CASSLDSHEQFF.